This T cell receptor beta chain was captured by sequencing in a study of spatial heterogeneity in lung cancer (dated by TCRdb to the late 2010s). At the level of the whole study: Beta-chain transcripts were consistently detected in greater numbers than alpha-chain transcripts, which likely reflects a higher abundance of beta-chain transcripts. In tumor regions, TCR transcript counts showed a strong correlation with a T cell transcriptional module score from matched bulk RNA-seq. At surgery, both alpha and beta chains were TCR-sequenced in 200 to 250 tumor regions, approximately 64 matched nontumor lung samples and 50 to 60 PBMC samples. In the raw uncorrected reads, each unique combination of TCR and UMI appeared more than ten times on average. TCR repertoire features were related to nonsynonymous mutation counts determined by whole-exome sequencing of tumor tissue. TCR alpha and beta repertoires were quantitatively compared across multiple tumor regions, matched nontumor lung and blood in non-small cell lung cancer.

V drops 0 bases and J drops 5 bases, leaving 12 bases in between. Sequences SGHRS (CDR1) and YFSETQ (CDR2) are obtained from the germline V gene. The CDR3 holds 15 amino acids from the cysteine to the phenylalanine. The CDR3 DNA has 45 bases and is translated from base 1. This specimen's time point label, per the study, means: sample taken at primary tumor resection. The donors were about 71 patients from the lung TRACERx cohort who had early-stage, untreated non-small cell lung cancer. TCR sequencing used whole RNA extracted from tumor and nontumor lung tissue, or from cryopreserved PBMC samples, without cell sorting. Patients were selected for TCR sequencing only if sufficient RNA was available from at least two tumor regions. Tumor and adjacent nontumor lung specimens were reviewed by a lung pathologist before selection. This clonotype appeared many times. What antigen it recognizes has not been identified. The sample holds no much larger clone one base away, and base qualities are not on file.

Broader findings and caveats from the paper: Additional single-cell paired TCR alpha and beta sequencing was considered necessary to confirm, at a functional level, the hypothesis that regional TCRs recognize regional mutations. TCR-seq was estimated to cover only 6% to 7% of tumor T cells for alpha chains and approximately 13% for beta chains. The count of ubiquitous expanded TCRs correlated with the count of ubiquitous nonsynonymous mutations, and the count of regional expanded TCRs correlated with the count of regional nonsynonymous mutations. The tumor nonsynonymous mutation count correlated with the number of expanded alpha and beta TCRs within the tumor.

The protocol used for the library was 5' RACE. Data came from a NextSeq 500. In the TCR library protocol, a unique molecular identifier was attached to each TCR cDNA molecule so that PCR and sequencing errors could be corrected. The authors processed their data as follows. Decombinator tools were used for TCR identification, UMI-based error correction and CDR3 extraction. TCRs above a frequency of 2 per 1,000, corresponding to the top 1% of the tumor frequency distribution, were defined as expanded. Expanded tumor TCRs statistically deemed absent (corrected P<0.05) from at least one tumor region were classed as regional, and all other expanded tumor TCRs were classed as ubiquitous. Renyi diversity was computed with the R vegan package after each repertoire had been subsampled 100 times to 5,000 TCRs. CDR3 similarity networks were constructed using string-kernel similarity of amino acid triplets, with links drawn between CDR3s whose pairwise similarity was above 0.82. TCRdb passed the public sequencing reads through fastp at Q25 and MiXCR, retaining productive beta sequences. CDR3 protein duplicates are merged, each entry listing the most common genes and DNA. V and J calls and clone size were set by TCRdb, not the authors. The table for this sample lists about 20,000 distinct CDR3 sequences; roughly 6% of them were counted only once. The ten largest clonotypes hold under 13% of the sample.

The origin of this receptor is a female donor with early-stage non-small cell lung cancer. The chain was built from TRBV5-1 and TRBJ1-5, with the identity of the D gene unclear. This material consisted of lung tumor tissue, taken at surgery. The CDR3 sequence is CASSLGASADQPQHF. The DNA sequence reads TGCGCCAGCAGCTTGGGAGCGTCGGCTGATCAGCCCCAGCATTTT. With the portions outside the CDR3 filled from the reference TRBV5-1 and TRBJ1-5 genes, the complete variable region becomes KAGVTQTPRYLIKTRGQQVTLSCSPISGHRSVSWYQQTPGQGLQFLFEYFSETQRNKGNFPGRFSGRQFSNSRSEMNVSTLELGDSALYLCASSLGASADQPQHFGDGTRLSIL.